This TCR beta chain was captured by sequencing in a study of T cell responses to AZD1222 COVID-19 vaccine. On the study more broadly: Analysis merged second doses at about 4 or about 12 weeks. Study-level points and caveats: Donors were mostly white British, more females; clonal diversity possibly underestimated.

As concerns this clone: Its specificity is not known.

Only in-frame clones appear in the TCRdb table, and some are missing; sequencing was by immunoSEQ multiplex PCR. Altogether roughly 120,000 clones are present, 70% to 90% being singletons, with the ten largest covering approximately 12%. The CDR3 loop spans 14 amino acids. Germline trimming cut 6 bases from V and 6 bases from J; bases unmatched to any gene: 11. From germline, CDR1 is SGHVS and CDR2 FQNEAQ. The source is an adult in good health. The specimen was peripheral blood, collected on day 0 of AZD1222 vaccination. This chain joins TRBV7-8 and TRBJ2-7; 7 bases fit TRBD1. The CDR3, as DNA: TGTGCCAGCAGGAAAAAGCAGACAGGGCTCGAGCAGTACTTC. Its protein product is CASRKKQTGLEQYF.